These T cell receptor beta chains were read from a single sample in a study of T cell repertoires in cytomegalovirus infection. TCRdb analysed the reads with MiXCR anew, one entry per CDR3 protein. The profile shows 290,000 or so distinct CDR3 sequences, about 26% of them singletons. Sample: PBMCs. These receptors all come from a human donor in good health (CMV status not recorded). Some clones in this sample may be carry-over from other donors' samples. CDR3s include the opening cysteine and the closing phenylalanine or tryptophan. Each record gives: clone size, V gene, D gene, J gene, CDR3 DNA, CDR3 protein. D genes are given only for firm matches. Only some rows state a clone size, as once, few, many or a class for expanded clones.

size: few; V: TRBV9; D: TRBD2; J: TRBJ2-1; DNA: TGTGCCAGCAGCGTAGGGATTAGTAGCGGGATTGACAATGAGCAGTTCTTC; CDR3: CASSVGISSGIDNEQFF
size: NA; V: TRBV20-1; D: NA; J: TRBJ1-4; DNA: TGCAGTGCCCGCCGTGGGGGGGCTCCTAATGAAAAACTGTTTTTT; CDR3: CSARRGGAPNEKLFF
size: NA; V: TRBV4-3; D: TRBD1; J: TRBJ1-2; DNA: TGCGCCAGCAGCCGGTCCGGGACAGGCCTTAACTATGGCTACACCTTC; CDR3: CASSRSGTGLNYGYTF
size: many; V: TRBV28; D: NA; J: TRBJ2-7; DNA: TGTGCCAGCAGTCGCGCGTTGTACAGTTCCTACGAGCAGTACTTC; CDR3: CASSRALYSSYEQYF
size: NA; V: TRBV14; D: TRBD1; J: TRBJ2-1; DNA: TGTGCCAGCAGCCTTTTGACAGGGCCTGGGCAGTTCTTC; CDR3: CASSLLTGPGQFF
size: NA; V: TRBV6-5; D: NA; J: TRBJ2-3; DNA: TGTGCCAGCAGTTACTCCCGTGCTAGCACAGATACGCAGTATTTT; CDR3: CASSYSRASTDTQYF
size: many; V: TRBV12-3/TRBV12-4; D: TRBD1; J: TRBJ1-5; DNA: TGTGCCAGCACTTCAGGGACAGACAATCAGCCCCAGCATTTT; CDR3: CASTSGTDNQPQHF
size: many; V: TRBV7-2; D: NA; J: TRBJ1-6; DNA: TGTGCCAGCAGCAACGATGGGAGATCACCCCTCCACTTT; CDR3: CASSNDGRSPLHF
size: NA; V: TRBV2; D: NA; J: TRBJ2-1; DNA: TGTGCTACCGAGGGCGCAGGGGAAAGCAACAATGAGCAGTTCTTC; CDR3: CATEGAGESNNEQFF
size: many; V: TRBV7-2; D: NA; J: TRBJ2-7; DNA: TGTGCCAGCAGCTTAGTTCCCCAAGTGGAAGGCTCCTACGAGCAGTACTTC; CDR3: CASSLVPQVEGSYEQYF
size: few; V: TRBV20-1; D: TRBD2; J: TRBJ2-1; DNA: TGCAGTGCCCAGGGACTAGCGGTGGCCGATGAGCAGTTCTTC; CDR3: CSAQGLAVADEQFF
size: NA; V: TRBV7-9; D: NA; J: TRBJ2-7; DNA: TGTGCCAGCAGCTTAGGGGGGTTAAGCTCCTACGAGCAGTACTTC; CDR3: CASSLGGLSSYEQYF
size: NA; V: TRBV6-6; D: NA; J: TRBJ2-2; DNA: TGTGCCAGCATCAGACCCCGATCGGGGAACACCGGGGAGCTGTTTTTT; CDR3: CASIRPRSGNTGELFF
size: NA; V: TRBV10-3; D: NA; J: TRBJ2-1; DNA: TGTGCCATCAGTGGCAGGGGAGGTGATGAGCAGTTCTTC; CDR3: CAISGRGGDEQFF
size: few; V: TRBV7-2; D: TRBD1; J: TRBJ2-2; DNA: TGTGCCAGCAGCTTAGCGGGACAGGGTACCGGGGAGCTGTTTTTT; CDR3: CASSLAGQGTGELFF
size: many; V: TRBV7-3; D: TRBD1; J: TRBJ2-1; DNA: TGTGCCAGCAGCCCGGGACAGGGGACGATAAATGAGCAGTTCTTC; CDR3: CASSPGQGTINEQFF
size: once; V: TRBV20-1; D: TRBD2; J: TRBJ2-1; DNA: TGCAGTGCTAGTATCGAGCGGGAGGTGAATGAGCAGTTCTTC; CDR3: CSASIEREVNEQFF
size: few; V: TRBV7-2; D: NA; J: TRBJ1-1; DNA: TGTGCCAGCAGCCGGGGACCACCGGGGGAAGCTTTCTTT; CDR3: CASSRGPPGEAFF
size: NA; V: TRBV20-1; D: TRBD1; J: TRBJ2-3; DNA: TGCAGTGAAAAGTCGGGACAGGGAACAGATACGCAGTATTTT; CDR3: CSEKSGQGTDTQYF
size: few; V: TRBV7-3; D: TRBD1; J: TRBJ1-2; DNA: TGTGCCAGCAGCCAAACGGGACAGGAATTCACCTTC; CDR3: CASSQTGQEFTF
size: many; V: TRBV7-2; D: TRBD1; J: TRBJ1-1; DNA: TGTGCCAGCAGCCTTATGACAGGGTATCCTTTCTTT; CDR3: CASSLMTGYPFF
size: many; V: TRBV10-3; D: TRBD1; J: TRBJ1-1; DNA: TGTGCCATCAGTCCGGTGGTAGGGACAGGTAACACTGAAGCTTTCTTT; CDR3: CAISPVVGTGNTEAFF
size: NA; V: TRBV28; D: NA; J: TRBJ1-5; DNA: TGTGCCAGCAGTGTACCGGGACGGTGGGTTTTAGAGCCCCAGCATTTT; CDR3: CASSVPGRWVLEPQHF
size: NA; V: TRBV6-1; D: NA; J: TRBJ1-2; DNA: TGTGCCAGCAGCCGAGGACAGCTCTATGGCTACACCTTC; CDR3: CASSRGQLYGYTF
size: many; V: TRBV12-3/TRBV12-4; D: NA; J: TRBJ2-5; DNA: TGTGCCAGCAGTTTGGATTCAGAAGAGACCCAGTACTTC; CDR3: CASSLDSEETQYF
size: NA; V: TRBV5-6; D: NA; J: TRBJ2-1; DNA: TGTGCCAGCAGCTTCGGACATAGCTCCTACAATGAGCAGTTCTTC; CDR3: CASSFGHSSYNEQFF
size: many; V: TRBV7-2; D: NA; J: TRBJ2-2; DNA: TGTGCCAGCAGCTTAAGGCTAGCGCGGAACACCGGGGAGCTGTTTTTT; CDR3: CASSLRLARNTGELFF
size: many; V: TRBV7-2; D: TRBD2; J: TRBJ2-1; DNA: TGTGCCAGCAGCTTGAGGGAGGGGTCCAATGAGCAGTTCTTC; CDR3: CASSLREGSNEQFF
size: NA; V: TRBV11-2; D: TRBD2; J: TRBJ2-3; DNA: TGTGCCAGCAGCCACGTGGTAGCGGGAGTAGATACGCAGTATTTT; CDR3: CASSHVVAGVDTQYF
size: many; V: TRBV7-9; D: TRBD2; J: TRBJ2-7; DNA: TGTGCCAGCAGCTTAGGGGGAGGGTCTCCCAGTTACGAGCAGTACTTC; CDR3: CASSLGGGSPSYEQYF
size: many; V: TRBV7-2; D: TRBD1; J: TRBJ1-6; DNA: TGTGCCAGCAGCTTTGGGACAGGGTTCGGATCACCCCTCCACTTT; CDR3: CASSFGTGFGSPLHF
size: many; V: TRBV2; D: NA; J: TRBJ2-6; DNA: TGTGCCAGCAGTGTATCTGGGGCCAACGTCCTGACTTTC; CDR3: CASSVSGANVLTF
size: NA; V: TRBV29-1; D: NA; J: TRBJ2-7; DNA: TGCAGCGGGGGGGACTACGAGCAGTACTTC; CDR3: CSGGDYEQYF
size: NA; V: TRBV6-1; D: TRBD2; J: TRBJ2-7; DNA: TGTGCCAGCAGTGGGACTAGCGGGAGCTCCTACGAGCAGTACTTC; CDR3: CASSGTSGSSYEQYF
size: NA; V: TRBV5-1; D: NA; J: TRBJ1-4; DNA: TGCGCCAGCAGCTTGGAAGGGGTTGATGAAAAACTGTTTTTT; CDR3: CASSLEGVDEKLFF
size: NA; V: TRBV15; D: NA; J: TRBJ1-4; DNA: TGTGCCACCAGCAGAGATGGGAGGGGTGTAGAAAAACTGTTTTTT; CDR3: CATSRDGRGVEKLFF
size: NA; V: TRBV28; D: NA; J: TRBJ1-1; DNA: TGTGCCAGCAGTTTACACGGACAGTTCACTGAAGCTTTCTTT; CDR3: CASSLHGQFTEAFF
size: NA; V: TRBV19; D: TRBD2; J: TRBJ2-1; DNA: TGTGCCAGTAGTATAGATCTTAGCGGGAGGGCCTCGGGTGAGCAGTTCTTC; CDR3: CASSIDLSGRASGEQFF
size: NA; V: TRBV27; D: NA; J: TRBJ2-5; DNA: TGTGCCAGCAGTTTAAAGGTGCCACCCGGGGCCCAGTACTTC; CDR3: CASSLKVPPGAQYF
size: NA; V: TRBV9; D: NA; J: TRBJ2-3; DNA: TGTGCCAGCAGCGTACTAGGCGAGACAGATACGCAGTATTTT; CDR3: CASSVLGETDTQYF
size: many; V: TRBV28; D: NA; J: TRBJ1-1; DNA: TGTGCCAGCAGTTTTCCTGGGTTTGACGGTAACACTGAAGCTTTCTTT; CDR3: CASSFPGFDGNTEAFF
size: many; V: TRBV7-2; D: NA; J: TRBJ2-5; DNA: TGTGCCAGCAGCTTATCGACAGCTCAAGAGACCCAGTACTTC; CDR3: CASSLSTAQETQYF
size: NA; V: TRBV7-8; D: TRBD1; J: TRBJ2-2; DNA: TGTGCCAGCAGCACCCGACAGGGCGGCACCGGGGAGCTGTTTTTT; CDR3: CASSTRQGGTGELFF
size: few; V: TRBV24-1; D: NA; J: TRBJ2-3; DNA: TGTGCCACCAGTGATTTGAGAAGGGGTAACTCTACGCAGTATTTT; CDR3: CATSDLRRGNSTQYF
size: NA; V: TRBV29-1; D: NA; J: TRBJ2-2; DNA: TGCAGCGTTGAAACTCAGAAACCCGGGGAGCTGTTTTTT; CDR3: CSVETQKPGELFF